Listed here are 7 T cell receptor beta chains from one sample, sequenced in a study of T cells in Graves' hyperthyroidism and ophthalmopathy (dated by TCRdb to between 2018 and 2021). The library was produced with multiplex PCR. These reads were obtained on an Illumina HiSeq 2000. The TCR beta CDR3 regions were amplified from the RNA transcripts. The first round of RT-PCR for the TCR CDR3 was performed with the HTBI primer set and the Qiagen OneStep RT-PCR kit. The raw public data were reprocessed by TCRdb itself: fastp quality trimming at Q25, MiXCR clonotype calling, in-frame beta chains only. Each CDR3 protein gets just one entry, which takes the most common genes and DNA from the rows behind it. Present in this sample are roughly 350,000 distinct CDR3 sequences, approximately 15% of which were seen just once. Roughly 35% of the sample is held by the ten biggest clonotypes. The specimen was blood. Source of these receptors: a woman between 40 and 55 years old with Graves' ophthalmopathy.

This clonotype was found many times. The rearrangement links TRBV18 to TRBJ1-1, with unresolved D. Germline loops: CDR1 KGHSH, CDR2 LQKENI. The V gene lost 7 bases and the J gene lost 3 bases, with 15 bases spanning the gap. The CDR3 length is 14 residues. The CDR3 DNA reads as TGTGCCAGCTTTATGTGGGAATTAGACACTGAAGCTTTCTTT. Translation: CASFMWELDTEAFF.

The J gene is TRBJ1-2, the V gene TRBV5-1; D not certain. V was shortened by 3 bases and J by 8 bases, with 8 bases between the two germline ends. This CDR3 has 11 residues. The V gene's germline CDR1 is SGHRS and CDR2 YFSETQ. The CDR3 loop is CASSSSTGYTF. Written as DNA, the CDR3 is TGCGCCAGCAGCTCCTCGACCGGCTACACCTTC.

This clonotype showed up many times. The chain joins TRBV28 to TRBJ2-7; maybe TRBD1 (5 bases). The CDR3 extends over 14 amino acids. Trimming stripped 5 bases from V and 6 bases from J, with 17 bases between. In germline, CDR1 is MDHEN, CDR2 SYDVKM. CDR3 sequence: CASSLTSGPGEQYF. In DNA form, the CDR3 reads TGTGCCAGCAGTCTTACATCAGGGCCGGGCGAGCAGTACTTC.

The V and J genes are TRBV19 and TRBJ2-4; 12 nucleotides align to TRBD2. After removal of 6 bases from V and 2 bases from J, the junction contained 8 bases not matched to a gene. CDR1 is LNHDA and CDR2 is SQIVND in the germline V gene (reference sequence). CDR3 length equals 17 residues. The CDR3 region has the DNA TGTGCCAGTAGGGGGGTGACTAGCGGGAGATCCAAAAACATTCAGTACTTC. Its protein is CASRGVTSGRSKNIQYF.

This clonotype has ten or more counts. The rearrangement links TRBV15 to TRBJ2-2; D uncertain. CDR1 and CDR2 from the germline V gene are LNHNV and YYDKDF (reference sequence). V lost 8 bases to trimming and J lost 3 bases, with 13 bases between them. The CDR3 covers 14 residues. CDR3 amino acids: CATHTGDDTGELFF. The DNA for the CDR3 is TGTGCCACCCATACCGGTGATGACACCGGGGAGCTGTTTTTT.

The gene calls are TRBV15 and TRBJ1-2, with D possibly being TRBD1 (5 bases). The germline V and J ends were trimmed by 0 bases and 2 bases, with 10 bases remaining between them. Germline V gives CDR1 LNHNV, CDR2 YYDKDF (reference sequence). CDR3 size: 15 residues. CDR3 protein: CATSRDGGWNYGYTF. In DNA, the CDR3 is TGTGCCACCAGCAGAGATGGGGGGTGGAACTATGGCTACACCTTC.

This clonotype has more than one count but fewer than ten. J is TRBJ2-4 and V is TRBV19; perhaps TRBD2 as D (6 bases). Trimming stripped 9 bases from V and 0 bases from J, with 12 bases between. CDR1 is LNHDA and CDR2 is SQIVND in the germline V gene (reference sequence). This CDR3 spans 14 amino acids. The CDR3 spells CARIADLAKNIQYF. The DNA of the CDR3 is TGTGCCAGAATAGCGGATCTAGCCAAAAACATTCAGTACTTC.